The 27 T cell receptor beta chains in this list originate from one sample, sequenced in a study of blood T cell repertoires in COVID-19. Measured with immunoSEQ multiplex PCR; TCRdb has only the in-frame clones, and not every one. The table records about 50,000 clones, more than 80% of them present only once. The sequencing sample was made of peripheral blood. The source is a man aged 55 to 70 with acute or convalescent COVID-19.

The V gene is TRBV24-1, the J gene TRBJ1-4; D remains ambiguous. Germline V gene lookup returns CDR1 KGHDR and CDR2 SFDVKD. The V and J ends lost 6 bases and 7 bases respectively, with 14 bases between them. The CDR3 runs 14 residues. The CDR3 bases are TGTGCCACCAGTCCCCGGGAGGGTGGTGAAAAACTGTTTTTT. Translating it yields CATSPREGGEKLFF.

This clone appeared a single time. The chain has TRBV24-1 and TRBJ1-2; D might be TRBD1 (5 bases). Germline CDR1 and CDR2: KGHDR and SFDVKD. The V end was cut by 2 bases, the J end by 4 bases, with 10 bases between. CDR3 length equals 14 residues. CDR3: CATSDSYRSYGYTF. The CDR3 coding sequence is TGTGCCACCAGTGATTCGTACAGGTCCTATGGCTACACCTTC.

V and J are TRBV5-4 and TRBJ1-2, with 8 bases fitting TRBD1. The V gene's germline CDR1 is SGHNT and CDR2 YYREEE (reference sequence). V shed 5 bases, J shed 4 bases, and the junction held 4 bases outside the gene matches. There are 13 residues in the CDR3. This CDR3 reads CASRPQGAYGYTF. CDR3 bases: TGTGCCAGCAGGCCCCAGGGGGCCTATGGCTACACCTTC.

The chain links TRBV27 to TRBJ1-2; 8 nucleotides match TRBD1. Germline V gene data show CDR1 as MNHEY and CDR2 as SMNVEV (reference sequence). V dropped 1 base and J dropped 6; count of bases not matched to a gene: 4. This CDR3 is built from 14 residues. The DNA for the CDR3 is TGTGCCAGCAGTTTATTGGCAGGGGGCGATGGCTACACCTTC. Its protein is CASSLLAGGDGYTF.

The chain is built from TRBV15 and TRBJ2-7, with D perhaps matching TRBD2 (7 bases). CDR1 and CDR2 from the germline V gene are LNHNV and YYDKDF (reference sequence). V shed 5 bases and J shed 4 bases, with 12 bases lying between them. CDR3 length equals 13 residues. In DNA form, the CDR3 reads TGTGCCACCAGCCTCCGGGGGGCGTACGAGCAGTACTTC. Encoded protein: CATSLRGAYEQYF.

This rearrangement joins TRBV12-3 or TRBV12-4 to TRBJ1-1; the D gene is possibly TRBD1 (6 bases). The CDR3 covers 11 residues. The germline V and J ends were trimmed by 11 bases and 1 base, with 8 bases remaining between them. CDR3 amino acids: CASQGNTEAFF. The CDR3 coding sequence is TGTGCCTCACAGGGGAACACTGAAGCTTTCTTT.

The rearrangement links TRBV24-1 to TRBJ1-1; 8 nucleotides agree with TRBD1. V lost 4 bases to trimming and J lost 5 bases; unmatched junction nucleotides: 11. Germline V CDR1 and CDR2: KGHDR, SFDVKD. The CDR3 is made up of 16 amino acids. The CDR3: CATSDSRTGTKTEAFF. The CDR3 DNA is TGTGCCACCAGTGACTCTAGGACAGGGACTAAGACTGAAGCTTTCTTT.

The J gene is TRBJ2-7, the V gene TRBV12-3 or TRBV12-4, with D possibly being TRBD2 (6 bases). The V gene lost 5 bases and the J gene lost 5 bases, with 10 bases spanning the gap. The CDR3 is 12 residues long. CDR3: CASSPPGDEQYF. CDR3 sequence (DNA): TGTGCCAGCAGTCCCCCGGGGGACGAGCAGTACTTC.

The chain uses TRBV30 and TRBJ2-3; 8 bases match TRBD2. The trim removed 5 bases at V and 7 bases at J, leaving 8 bases unmatched. Germline V gene lookup returns CDR1 GTSNPN and CDR2 SVGIG (reference sequence). This CDR3 region has 13 residues. CDR3: CAWGRAGGNTQYF. The CDR3 DNA is TGTGCCTGGGGGAGGGCGGGGGGTAATACGCAGTATTTT.

This clone showed up just once. The chain has TRBV5-1 and TRBJ1-1; 7 bases agree with TRBD1. Germline V CDR1 and CDR2: SGHRS, YFSETQ. There are 14 residues in the CDR3. The ends lost 4 bases at V and 7 bases at J; junction bases unmatched: 10. The CDR3 loop is CASSERQGRGEAFF. Written as DNA, the CDR3 is TGCGCCAGCAGCGAACGACAGGGACGGGGTGAAGCTTTCTTT. Looking up the rest from reference TRBV5-1 and TRBJ1-1 gives the full variable domain: KAGVTQTPRYLIKTRGQQVTLSCSPISGHRSVSWYQQTPGQGLQFLFEYFSETQRNKGNFPGRFSGRQFSNSRSEMNVSTLELGDSALYLCASSERQGRGEAFFGQGTRLTVV.

A few counts support this clone. The chain links TRBV2 to TRBJ1-1, with D hard to call. CDR1 SNHLY and CDR2 FYNNEI come from the germline V gene. Trimming stripped 8 bases from V and 5 bases from J, with 12 bases between. CDR3 length equals 12 residues. The CDR3 here is CASGRGRTEAFF. CDR3 sequence (DNA): TGTGCCAGCGGACGGGGAAGGACTGAAGCTTTCTTT.

This sequence joins TRBV29-1 and TRBJ1-2; no definite D call. V was clipped by 7 bases and J by 4 bases, with 10 bases between them. Germline V gene sequence: CDR1 SQVTM, CDR2 ANQGSEA. This CDR3 region has 11 residues. This CDR3 reads CSAGDSYGYTF. CDR3 DNA: TGCAGCGCCGGGGATTCCTATGGCTACACCTTC. The whole variable domain, filled in from reference TRBV29-1 and TRBJ1-2, reads SAVISQKPSRDICQRGTSLTIQCQVDSQVTMMFWYRQQPGQSLTLIATANQGSEATYESGFVIDKFPISRPNLTFSTLTVSNMSPEDSSIYLCSAGDSYGYTFGSGTRLTVV.

The chain has TRBV7-3 and TRBJ2-1, with 12 bases lining up with TRBD2. The trim removed 1 base at V and 0 bases at J, leaving 4 bases unmatched. The CDR3 has 18 amino acids. CDR1 SGHTA and CDR2 FQGTGA come from the germline V gene. The CDR3 protein is CASSLMPSGGASYNEQFF. CDR3 DNA sequence: TGTGCCAGCAGCTTAATGCCTAGCGGGGGGGCCTCCTACAATGAGCAGTTCTTC. Based on the CDR3 plus reference TRBV7-3 and TRBJ2-1, the full variable domain is GAGVSQTPSNKVTEKGKYVELRCDPISGHTALYWYRQSLGQGPEFLIYFQGTGAADDSGLPNDRFFAVRPEGSVSTLKIQRTERGDSAVYLCASSLMPSGGASYNEQFFGPGTRLTVL.

This chain uses TRBV7-2 with TRBJ1-2; no definite D call. Between the trimmed V and J ends, which lost 4 bases and 1 base, there was a span of 16 bases. The CDR3 consists of 16 residues. In germline, CDR1 is SGHTA, CDR2 FQGNSA. The CDR3 is CASSSPAAGYNYGYTF. As DNA, the CDR3 is TGTGCCAGCAGCTCTCCTGCTGCGGGGTATAACTATGGCTACACCTTC. Full variable domain (outside the CDR3, taken from reference TRBV7-2 and TRBJ1-2): GAGVSQSPSNKVTEKGKDVELRCDPISGHTALYWYRQSLGQGLEFLIYFQGNSAPDKSGLPSDRFSAERTGGSVSTLTIQRTQQEDSAVYLCASSSPAAGYNYGYTFGSGTRLTVV.

The rearrangement joins TRBV24-1 to TRBJ2-3; TRBD1 aligns across 7 bases. Unmatched junction bases numbered 5, after V lost 5 bases and J lost 1 base. This CDR3 is 15 amino acids long. Germline lookup yields CDR1 KGHDR and CDR2 SFDVKD. CDR3 sequence: CATSVTGTGTDTQYF. The CDR3 coding sequence is TGTGCCACCAGTGTCACCGGGACAGGCACAGATACGCAGTATTTT.

The chain has TRBV6-5 and TRBJ2-5, with D perhaps TRBD1 (6 bases). V dropped 4 bases and J dropped 7 bases, with 16 bases sitting between them. Germline-derived CDR1 and CDR2 are MNHEY and SVGAGI. This CDR3 spans 14 amino acids. The CDR3 coding sequence is TGTGCCAGCAGTTTGACAGGTTCTACCGTGACCCAGTACTTC. Translated, it gives CASSLTGSTVTQYF.

The CDR3 nucleotides are TGTGCCAGCAGTTACGGGCAGATCTACGAGCAGTACTTC. It encodes CASSYGQIYEQYF. V is TRBV6-5 and J is TRBJ2-7; D is ambiguous. The CDR3 covers 13 residues. The ends were cut back, 2 bases at V and 3 bases at J, with 8 bases in the middle. Germline lookup yields CDR1 MNHEY and CDR2 SVGAGI.

The chain combines TRBV18 with TRBJ1-1; 8 bases align to TRBD1. Germline CDR1 is KGHSH and CDR2 is LQKENI. CDR3 length: 15 residues. V shed 3 bases, J shed 5 bases, and the junction held 8 bases outside the gene matches. In nucleotides, the CDR3 is TGTGCCAGCTCACCTGAGGCAGGGGGCAGAACTGAAGCTTTCTTT. Encoded protein: CASSPEAGGRTEAFF.

The chain joins TRBV2 to TRBJ1-1; D is unclear. Germline-derived CDR1 and CDR2 are SNHLY and FYNNEI. The CDR3 is made up of 12 amino acids. V was shortened by 7 bases and J by 1 base, with 7 bases between the two germline ends. For the CDR3, the DNA is TGTGCCAGCAAAACGGGGAACACTGAAGCTTTCTTT. Protein: CASKTGNTEAFF. The whole variable domain, filled in from reference TRBV2 and TRBJ1-1, reads EPEVTQTPSHQVTQMGQEVILRCVPISNHLYFYWYRQILGQKVEFLVSFYNNEISEKSEIFDDQFSVERPDGSNFTLKIRSTKLEDSAMYFCASKTGNTEAFFGQGTRLTVV.

The chain is built from TRBV7-9 and TRBJ2-7; D unclear. CDR1 and CDR2 from the germline V gene are SEHNR and FQNEAQ (reference sequence). CDR3 length: 12 amino acids. Trimming cost V 5 bases and J 2 bases, with 7 bases left between them. The CDR3 nucleotides read TGTGCCAGCAGCCCCCATCCCTACGAGCAGTACTTC. Translation gives CASSPHPYEQYF.

The V gene is TRBV7-2, the J gene TRBJ1-2; the D is unclear. Trimming stripped 0 bases from V and 7 bases from J, with 6 bases between. The CDR3 contains 12 residues. Germline assignment: CDR1 SGHTA and CDR2 FQGNSA. Here the CDR3 DNA reads TGTGCCAGCAGCTTAGCGCGGGGTGGCTACACCTTC. It is translated as CASSLARGGYTF.

The gene calls are TRBV7-3 and TRBJ2-7; possibly TRBD1 for D (5 bases). Per the germline V gene, CDR1 is SGHTA and CDR2 is FQGTGA. The CDR3 spans 15 residues. The ends were cut back, 5 bases at V and 1 base at J, with 15 bases in the middle. CDR3 residues: CASSTRQGSSYEQYF. Here the CDR3 DNA reads TGTGCCAGCAGCACCCGGCAGGGAAGTTCCTACGAGCAGTACTTC.

This chain uses TRBV12-5 with TRBJ1-2, with D possibly being TRBD1 (6 bases). Germline V gives CDR1 LGHNT, CDR2 FRNRAP. Between the trimmed V and J ends, which lost 4 bases and 6 bases, there was a span of 15 bases. The CDR3 spans 14 residues. DNA of the CDR3: TGTGCTAGTGGTTCTTTACAGGGAGAGGATGGCTACACCTTC. It codes for CASGSLQGEDGYTF.

This chain joins TRBV2 and TRBJ1-4; D remains ambiguous. CDR1 and CDR2 from the germline V gene are SNHLY and FYNNEI. V was shortened by 6 bases and J by 8 bases, with 16 bases between the two germline ends. CDR3 length equals 14 residues. DNA for the CDR3: TGTGCCAGCAGGAAATTCACTAATGGGGAAAAACTGTTTTTT. Translation: CASRKFTNGEKLFF.

This clone was seen just once. The sample has other DNA sequences that encode this CDR3 too. This rearrangement joins TRBV6-5 to TRBJ1-3; the D gene is possibly TRBD1 (6 bases). In germline, CDR1 is MNHEY, CDR2 SVGAGI. The CDR3 length is 13 residues. Trimming shortened V by 2 bases and J by 7 bases, and 9 bases separated the two germline ends. CDR3 nucleotides: TGTGCCAGCAGTTACCGAACAGGGAACACCATATATTTT. It translates to CASSYRTGNTIYF.

The rearrangement joins TRBV7-2 to TRBJ1-2, with TRBD1 identical over 9 bases. V was clipped by 6 bases and J by 5 bases; unmatched bases: 7. This CDR3 comprises 14 residues. CDR1 is SGHTA and CDR2 is FQGNSA in the germline V gene. CDR3 coding DNA: TGTGCCAGCAGATCCGGGACAGGGAATTATGGCTACACCTTC. Its protein product is CASRSGTGNYGYTF.

This clone was counted a few times. The V and J genes are TRBV3-1 (or the pseudogene TRBV3-2) and TRBJ1-2; D is undetermined. Between the trimmed V and J ends, which lost 0 bases and 5 bases, there was a span of 10 bases. The CDR3 runs to 14 residues. Germline lookup yields CDR1 LGHDT and CDR2 YNNKEL (reference sequence). The DNA for the CDR3 is TGTGCCAGCAGCCAAGATCAGGCATCATATGGCTACACCTTC. Translated: CASSQDQASYGYTF.